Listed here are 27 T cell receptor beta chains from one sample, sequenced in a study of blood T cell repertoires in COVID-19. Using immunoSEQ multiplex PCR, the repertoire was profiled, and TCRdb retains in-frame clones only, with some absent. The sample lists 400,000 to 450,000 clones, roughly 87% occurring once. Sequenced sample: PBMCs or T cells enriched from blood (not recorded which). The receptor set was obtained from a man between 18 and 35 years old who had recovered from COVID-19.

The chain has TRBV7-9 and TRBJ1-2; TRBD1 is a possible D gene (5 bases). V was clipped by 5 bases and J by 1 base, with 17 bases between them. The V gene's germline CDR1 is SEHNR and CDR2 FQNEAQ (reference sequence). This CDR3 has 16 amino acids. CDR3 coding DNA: TGTGCCAGCAGCCCAGGTCCTGACAGAGTTAACTATGGCTACACCTTC. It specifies CASSPGPDRVNYGYTF.

CDR3 residues: CASRTDRARQPQHF. CDR3 sequence (DNA): TGTGCCAGCAGAACGGACAGGGCTCGCCAGCCCCAGCATTTT. The genes are TRBV28 and TRBJ1-5, with 8 bases lining up with TRBD1. The CDR3 has 14 residues. Germline V gene data show CDR1 as MDHEN and CDR2 as SYDVKM. V lost 6 bases, J lost 7 bases, and 8 bases stayed unmatched.

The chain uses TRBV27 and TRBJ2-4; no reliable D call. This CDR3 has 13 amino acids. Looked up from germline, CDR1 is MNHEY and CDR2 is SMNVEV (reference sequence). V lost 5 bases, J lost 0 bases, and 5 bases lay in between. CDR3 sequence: CASSDLAKNIQYF. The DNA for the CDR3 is TGTGCCAGCAGTGACTTAGCCAAAAACATTCAGTACTTC.

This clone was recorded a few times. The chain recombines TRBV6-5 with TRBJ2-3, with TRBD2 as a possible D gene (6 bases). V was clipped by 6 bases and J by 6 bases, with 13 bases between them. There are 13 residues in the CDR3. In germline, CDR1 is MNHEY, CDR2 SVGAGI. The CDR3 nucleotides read TGTGCCAGCAGAGGCCCGGGGGTGGATACGCAGTATTTT. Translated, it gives CASRGPGVDTQYF.

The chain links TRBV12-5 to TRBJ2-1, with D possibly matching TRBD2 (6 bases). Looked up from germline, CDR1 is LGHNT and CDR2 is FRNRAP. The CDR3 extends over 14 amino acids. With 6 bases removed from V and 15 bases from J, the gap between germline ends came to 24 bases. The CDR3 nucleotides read TGTGCTAGTGGGGATACCGGGACTGGTAATTTGCCGTTCTTC. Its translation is CASGDTGTGNLPFF.

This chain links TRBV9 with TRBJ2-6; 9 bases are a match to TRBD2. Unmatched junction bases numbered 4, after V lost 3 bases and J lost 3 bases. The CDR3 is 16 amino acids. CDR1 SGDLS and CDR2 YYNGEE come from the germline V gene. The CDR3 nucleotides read TGTGCCAGCAGCGCGGGACTAGCAAGTGGGGCCAACGTCCTGACTTTC. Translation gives CASSAGLASGANVLTF.

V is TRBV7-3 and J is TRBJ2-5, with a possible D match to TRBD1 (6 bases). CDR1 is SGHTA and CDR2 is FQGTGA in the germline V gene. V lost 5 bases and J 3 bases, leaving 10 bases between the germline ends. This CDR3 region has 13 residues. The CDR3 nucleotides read TGTGCCAGCAGCGGGGGCGGCAAAGAGACCCAGTACTTC. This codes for CASSGGGKETQYF.

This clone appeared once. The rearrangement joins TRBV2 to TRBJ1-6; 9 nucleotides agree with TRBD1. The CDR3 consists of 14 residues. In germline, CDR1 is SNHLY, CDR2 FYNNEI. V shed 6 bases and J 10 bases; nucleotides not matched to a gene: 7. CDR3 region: CASSGGQGNSPLHF. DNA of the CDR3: TGTGCCAGCAGCGGAGGACAGGGGAACTCACCCCTCCACTTT.

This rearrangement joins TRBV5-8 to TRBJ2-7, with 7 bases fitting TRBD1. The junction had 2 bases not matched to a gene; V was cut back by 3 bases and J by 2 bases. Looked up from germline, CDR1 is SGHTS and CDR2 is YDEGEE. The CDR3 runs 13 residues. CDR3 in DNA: TGTGCCAGCAGCTGGGACAGAACCTACGAGCAGTACTTC. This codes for CASSWDRTYEQYF.

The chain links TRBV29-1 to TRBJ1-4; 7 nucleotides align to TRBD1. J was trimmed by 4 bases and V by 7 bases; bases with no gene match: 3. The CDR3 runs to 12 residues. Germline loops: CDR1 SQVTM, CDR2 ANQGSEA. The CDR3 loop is CSGGQSNEKLFF. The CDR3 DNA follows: TGCAGCGGGGGACAGAGTAATGAAAAACTGTTTTTT.

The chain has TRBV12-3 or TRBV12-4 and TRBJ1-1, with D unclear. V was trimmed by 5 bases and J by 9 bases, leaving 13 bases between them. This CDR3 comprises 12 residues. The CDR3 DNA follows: TGTGCCAGCAGTGAGACACTCCGGAAAGCTTTCTTT. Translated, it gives CASSETLRKAFF.

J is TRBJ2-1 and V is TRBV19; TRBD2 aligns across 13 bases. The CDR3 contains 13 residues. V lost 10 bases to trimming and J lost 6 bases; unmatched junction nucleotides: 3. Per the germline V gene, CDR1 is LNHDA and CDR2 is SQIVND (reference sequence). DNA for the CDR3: TGTGCCACTCGGACTAGCGGGGGCAATGAGCAGTTCTTC. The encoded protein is CATRTSGGNEQFF.

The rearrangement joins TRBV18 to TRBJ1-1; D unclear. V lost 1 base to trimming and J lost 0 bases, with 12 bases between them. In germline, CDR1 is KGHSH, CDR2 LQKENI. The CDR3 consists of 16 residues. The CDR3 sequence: CASSPLSYDMNTEAFF. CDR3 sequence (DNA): TGTGCCAGCTCACCACTATCTTACGACATGAACACTGAAGCTTTCTTT. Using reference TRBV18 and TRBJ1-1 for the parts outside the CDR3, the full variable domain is NAGVMQNPRHLVRRRGQEARLRCSPMKGHSHVYWYRQLPEEGLKFMVYLQKENIIDESGMPKERFSAEFPKEGPSILRIQQVVRGDSAAYFCASSPLSYDMNTEAFFGQGTRLTVV.

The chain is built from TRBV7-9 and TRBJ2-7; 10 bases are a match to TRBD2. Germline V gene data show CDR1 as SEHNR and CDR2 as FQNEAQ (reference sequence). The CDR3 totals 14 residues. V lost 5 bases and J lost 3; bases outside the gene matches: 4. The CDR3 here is CASSRVAGGYEQYF. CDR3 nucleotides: TGTGCCAGCAGCAGGGTAGCGGGAGGCTACGAGCAGTACTTC.

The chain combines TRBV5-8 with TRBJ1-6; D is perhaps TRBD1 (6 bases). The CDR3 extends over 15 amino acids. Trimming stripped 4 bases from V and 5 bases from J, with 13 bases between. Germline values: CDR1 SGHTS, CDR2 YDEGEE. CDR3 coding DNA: TGTGCCAGCAGCCAAGCCGGACAGAATAATTCACCCCTCCACTTT. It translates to CASSQAGQNNSPLHF.

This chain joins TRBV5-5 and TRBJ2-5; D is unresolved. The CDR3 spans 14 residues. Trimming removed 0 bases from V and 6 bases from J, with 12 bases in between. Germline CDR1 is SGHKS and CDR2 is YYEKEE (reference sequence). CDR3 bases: TGTGCCAGCAGCTTGGACGTCAGGTCGAAGACCCAGTACTTC. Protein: CASSLDVRSKTQYF.

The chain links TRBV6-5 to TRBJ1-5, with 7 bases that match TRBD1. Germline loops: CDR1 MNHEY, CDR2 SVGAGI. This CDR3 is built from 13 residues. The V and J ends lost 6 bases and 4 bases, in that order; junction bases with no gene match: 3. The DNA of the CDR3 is TGTGCCAGCAGGCAGGGACAGAATCAGCCCCAGCATTTT. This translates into CASRQGQNQPQHF.

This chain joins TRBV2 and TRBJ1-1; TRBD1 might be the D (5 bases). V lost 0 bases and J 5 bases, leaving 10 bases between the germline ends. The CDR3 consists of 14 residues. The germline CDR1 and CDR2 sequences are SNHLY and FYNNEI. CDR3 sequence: CASSEAAGQTEAFF. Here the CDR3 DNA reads TGTGCCAGCAGTGAAGCAGCGGGGCAGACTGAAGCTTTCTTT.

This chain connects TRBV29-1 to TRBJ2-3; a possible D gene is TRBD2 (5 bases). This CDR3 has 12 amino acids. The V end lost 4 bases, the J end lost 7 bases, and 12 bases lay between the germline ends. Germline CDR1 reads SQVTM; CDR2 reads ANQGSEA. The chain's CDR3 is CSVVEGINTQYF. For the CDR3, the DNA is TGCAGCGTTGTTGAGGGTATAAATACGCAGTATTTT.

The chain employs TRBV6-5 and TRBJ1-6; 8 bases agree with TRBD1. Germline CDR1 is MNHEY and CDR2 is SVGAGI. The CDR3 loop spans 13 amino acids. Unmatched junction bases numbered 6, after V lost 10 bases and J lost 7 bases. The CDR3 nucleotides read TGTGCCACTCGGACAGGGCAAAATTCACCCCTCCACTTT. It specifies CATRTGQNSPLHF.

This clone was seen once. CDR3 in DNA: TGTGCCAGCAGACGTGACAGGGGTGGTGGCTACACCTTC. It encodes CASRRDRGGGYTF. The J gene is TRBJ1-2, the V gene TRBV27; 8 bases align to TRBD1. CDR3 length: 13 amino acids. CDR1 is MNHEY, CDR2 SMNVEV, per germline (reference sequence). The junction had 7 bases not matched to a gene; V was cut back by 6 bases and J by 7 bases.

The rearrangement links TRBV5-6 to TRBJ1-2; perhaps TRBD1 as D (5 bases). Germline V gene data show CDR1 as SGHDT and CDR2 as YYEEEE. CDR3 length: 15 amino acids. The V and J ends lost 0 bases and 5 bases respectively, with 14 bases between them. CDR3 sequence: CASSLGWEGAYGYTF. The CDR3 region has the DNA TGTGCCAGCAGCTTGGGTTGGGAAGGGGCTTATGGCTACACCTTC. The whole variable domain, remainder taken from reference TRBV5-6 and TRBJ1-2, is DAGVTQSPTHLIKTRGQQVTLRCSPKSGHDTVSWYQQALGQGPQFIFQYYEEEERQRGNFPDRFSGHQFPNYSSELNVNALLLGDSALYLCASSLGWEGAYGYTFGSGTRLTVV.

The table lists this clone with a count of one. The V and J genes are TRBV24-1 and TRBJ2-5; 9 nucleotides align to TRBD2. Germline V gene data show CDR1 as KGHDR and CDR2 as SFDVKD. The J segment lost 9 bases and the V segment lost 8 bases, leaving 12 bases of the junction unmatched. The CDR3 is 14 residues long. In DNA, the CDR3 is TGTGCCACCACCCAGGGTAGCGGGAGTGAGGCCCAGTACTTC. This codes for CATTQGSGSEAQYF.

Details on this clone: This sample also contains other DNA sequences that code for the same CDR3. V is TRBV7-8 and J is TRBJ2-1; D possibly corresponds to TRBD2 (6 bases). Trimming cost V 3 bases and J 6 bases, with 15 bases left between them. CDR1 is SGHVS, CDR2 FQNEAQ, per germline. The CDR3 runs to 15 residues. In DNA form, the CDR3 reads TGTGCCAGCAGCTTGAGAGCGGGCGGATCCAATGAGCAGTTCTTC. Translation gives CASSLRAGGSNEQFF.

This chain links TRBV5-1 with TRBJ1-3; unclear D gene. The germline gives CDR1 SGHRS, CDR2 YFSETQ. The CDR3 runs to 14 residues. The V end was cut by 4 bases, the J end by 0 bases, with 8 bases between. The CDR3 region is CASSATLSGNTIYF. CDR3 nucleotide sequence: TGCGCCAGCAGCGCTACTCTCTCTGGAAACACCATATATTTT.

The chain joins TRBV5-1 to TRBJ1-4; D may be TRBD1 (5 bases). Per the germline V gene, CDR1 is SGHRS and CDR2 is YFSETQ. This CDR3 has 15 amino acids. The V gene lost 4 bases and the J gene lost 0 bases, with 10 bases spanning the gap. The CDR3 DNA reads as TGCGCCAGCAGCCGAGCAGGGCCAACTAATGAAAAACTGTTTTTT. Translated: CASSRAGPTNEKLFF.

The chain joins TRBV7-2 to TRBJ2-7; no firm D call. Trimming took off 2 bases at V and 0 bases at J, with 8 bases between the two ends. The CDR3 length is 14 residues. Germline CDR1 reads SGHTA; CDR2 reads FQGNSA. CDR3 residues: CASSLSRDSYEQYF. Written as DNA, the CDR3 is TGTGCCAGCAGCTTATCACGCGACTCCTACGAGCAGTACTTC.